A single sample is the source of the 15 T cell receptor beta chains below, sequenced in a study of T cells in Graves' hyperthyroidism and ophthalmopathy. The CDR3 regions of TCR beta were amplified from RNA transcripts. HTBI primers drove first-round RT-PCR of the TCR CDR3. One entry per CDR3 protein results from TCRdb running MiXCR on the multiplex PCR reads. This repertoire shows over 250,000 distinct CDR3 sequences, roughly 20% found once; its top ten account for around two thirds. The source material was blood. The receptor set was obtained from a man under 40 with Graves' ophthalmopathy.

The chain combines TRBV27 with TRBJ2-3, with unresolved D. V shed 6 bases and J shed 7 bases, with 14 bases lying between them. Germline CDR1 MNHEY, CDR2 SMNVEV (reference sequence). The CDR3 sequence is 13 residues long. The CDR3 loop reads CASSKLGFNTQYF. In DNA, the CDR3 is TGTGCCAGCAGCAAGCTGGGTTTCAATACGCAGTATTTT.

This clonotype has ten or more counts. This chain joins TRBV30 and TRBJ2-7, with D unresolved. The V end was cut by 5 bases, the J end by 4 bases, with 9 bases between. Germline V gene lookup returns CDR1 GTSNPN and CDR2 SVGIG (reference sequence). The CDR3 has 11 amino acids. Here the CDR3 DNA reads TGTGCCTGGGATTTGCGATACGAGCAGTACTTC. This sequence encodes CAWDLRYEQYF.

Details on this clonotype: One end of the junction fails to match germline, which may point to a read error. V is TRBV6-2 or TRBV6-3 and J is TRBJ2-1; 11 nucleotides line up with TRBD2. The CDR3 is 16 amino acids. Per germline, CDR1 MNHEY and CDR2 SVGEGT. CDR3 sequence reads: CANSWTSGSSYNEQFF. For the CDR3, the DNA is TGTGCCAACAGTTGGACTAGCGGGTCTTCCTACAATGAGCAGTTCTTC.

This clonotype was found once. The rearrangement joins TRBV19 to TRBJ1-1; D ambiguous. V dropped 2 bases and J dropped 1 base, with 5 bases sitting between them. The CDR3 runs to 13 residues. Germline V gene sequence: CDR1 LNHDA, CDR2 SQIVND (reference sequence). CDR3 region: CASSITANTEAFF. CDR3 bases: TGTGCCAGTAGTATAACCGCGAACACTGAAGCTTTCTTT.

At least ten counts were recorded for this clonotype. The chain joins TRBV20-1 to TRBJ2-7; 10 positions agree with TRBD2. J lost 7 bases, V lost 6 bases, and 15 bases had no gene match. The CDR3 spans 15 residues. CDR1 and CDR2 (germline): DFQATT, SNEGSKA (reference sequence). CDR3: CSAQGLTSGMEEQYF. The CDR3 DNA sequence: TGCAGTGCCCAGGGTCTAACTAGCGGGATGGAGGAGCAGTACTTC.

The chain combines TRBV9 with TRBJ2-1; 7 positions match TRBD1. Germline assignment: CDR1 SGDLS and CDR2 YYNGEE. The CDR3 consists of 16 residues. The junction had 9 bases not matched to a gene; V was cut back by 4 bases and J by 2 bases. The CDR3 coding sequence is TGTGCCAGCAGCCCCCGACAGGGAGTAACCTACAATGAGCAGTTCTTC. It codes for CASSPRQGVTYNEQFF.

The chain links TRBV6-5 to TRBJ2-1; D call uncertain. Deletions cut 4 bases from V and 5 bases from J, with 6 bases between. Per germline, CDR1 MNHEY and CDR2 SVGAGI. This CDR3 is 12 amino acids long. The CDR3 loop is CASSSENNEQFF. The DNA of the CDR3 is TGTGCCAGCAGTTCCGAAAACAATGAGCAGTTCTTC.

This clonotype was observed at least ten times. J is TRBJ1-1 and V is TRBV20-1; a weak D match, TRBD1 (6 bases). The CDR3 sequence is 17 residues long. Trimming removed 0 bases from V and 1 base from J, with 18 bases in between. CDR1 and CDR2 from the germline V gene are DFQATT and SNEGSKA (reference sequence). CDR3 bases: TGCAGTGCTAGAGATACCCCCAGGGGTTCATGGAACACTGAAGCTTTCTTT. It codes for CSARDTPRGSWNTEAFF.

There are a few counts of this clonotype. Relative to the germline gene, one junction end is altered; a read error may explain this. The J gene is TRBJ1-4, the V gene TRBV3-1; 12 bases align to TRBD1. Germline V gene sequence: CDR1 LGHDT, CDR2 YNNKEL (reference sequence). The CDR3 is 16 residues long. The CDR3 DNA sequence: TGCGCCAGCAGCCAAGTAGGGACAGGGGGCGCGGAAAAACTGTTTTTT. Its protein is CASSQVGTGGAEKLFF.

This clonotype was counted only a few times. The chain couples TRBV28 to TRBJ2-6; TRBD1 is a possible D gene (6 bases). Germline V lookup: CDR1 MDHEN, CDR2 SYDVKM. This CDR3 is 15 amino acids long. The V end was cut by 5 bases, the J end by 0 bases, with 8 bases between. Here the CDR3 DNA reads TGTGCCAGCAGTCCGACAGGCTCTGGGGCCAACGTCCTGACTTTC. It encodes CASSPTGSGANVLTF. The full variable domain, rest sourced from reference TRBV28 and TRBJ2-6, is DVKVTQSSRYLVKRTGEKVFLECVQDMDHENMFWYRQDPGLGLRLIYFSYDVKMKEKGDIPEGYSVSREKKERFSLILESASTNQTSMYLCASSPTGSGANVLTFGAGSRLTVL.

This clonotype was recorded once. This chain joins TRBV12-3 or TRBV12-4 and TRBJ2-6; 7 bases are shared with TRBD1. Trimming at V came to 6 bases and at J to 3 bases, leaving 2 bases not matched to a gene. The CDR3 length is 14 residues. CDR3 coding DNA: TGTGCCAGCAGCACAGGGGTTGGGGCCAACGTCCTGACTTTC. Translating it yields CASSTGVGANVLTF.

This clonotype was seen a few times. The chain joins TRBV6-2 or TRBV6-3 to TRBJ2-7; D remains ambiguous. The length of the CDR3 is 15 residues. Germline lookup yields CDR1 MNHEY and CDR2 SVGEGT. The V end was cut by 7 bases, the J end by 4 bases, with 20 bases between. The chain's CDR3 is CASKSPALSKYEQYF. In nucleotides, the CDR3 is TGTGCCAGCAAATCCCCGGCCCTTAGCAAGTACGAGCAGTACTTC.

The chain uses TRBV15 and TRBJ1-5, with a tentative D call TRBD1 (6 bases). Trimming cost V 0 bases and J 2 bases, with 11 bases left between them. From germline, CDR1 is LNHNV and CDR2 YYDKDF (reference sequence). This CDR3 is built from 16 residues. The CDR3 bases are TGTGCCACCAGCAGAGATCAGGGGATGGGCAATCAGCCCCAGCATTTT. It encodes CATSRDQGMGNQPQHF. The variable domain in full, with the rest retrieved from reference TRBV15 and TRBJ1-5, is DAMVIQNPRYQVTQFGKPVTLSCSQTLNHNVMYWYQQKSSQAPKLLFHYYDKDFNNEADTPDNFQSRRPNTSFCFLDIRSPGLGDTAMYLCATSRDQGMGNQPQHFGDGTRLSIL.

This clonotype was seen at least ten times. This rearrangement joins TRBV10-3 to TRBJ2-7; 13 bases are shared with TRBD2. Germline loops: CDR1 ENHRY, CDR2 SYGVKD. V shed 10 bases, J shed 5 bases, and the junction held 5 bases outside the gene matches. The CDR3 consists of 13 residues. The CDR3 is CASGLAGANEQYF. Here the CDR3 DNA reads TGTGCCAGCGGACTAGCGGGAGCTAACGAGCAGTACTTC.

This clonotype was counted at least ten times. This chain joins TRBV6-1 and TRBJ1-1, with D possibly TRBD1 on 6 matching bases. The germline V gene encodes CDR1 MNHNS and CDR2 SASEGT. This CDR3 contains 15 residues. Deletions cut 5 bases from V and 1 base from J, with 14 bases between. The CDR3 loop is CASSRTGLGNTEAFF. In DNA form, the CDR3 reads TGTGCCAGCAGTCGAACAGGGTTGGGGAACACTGAAGCTTTCTTT.